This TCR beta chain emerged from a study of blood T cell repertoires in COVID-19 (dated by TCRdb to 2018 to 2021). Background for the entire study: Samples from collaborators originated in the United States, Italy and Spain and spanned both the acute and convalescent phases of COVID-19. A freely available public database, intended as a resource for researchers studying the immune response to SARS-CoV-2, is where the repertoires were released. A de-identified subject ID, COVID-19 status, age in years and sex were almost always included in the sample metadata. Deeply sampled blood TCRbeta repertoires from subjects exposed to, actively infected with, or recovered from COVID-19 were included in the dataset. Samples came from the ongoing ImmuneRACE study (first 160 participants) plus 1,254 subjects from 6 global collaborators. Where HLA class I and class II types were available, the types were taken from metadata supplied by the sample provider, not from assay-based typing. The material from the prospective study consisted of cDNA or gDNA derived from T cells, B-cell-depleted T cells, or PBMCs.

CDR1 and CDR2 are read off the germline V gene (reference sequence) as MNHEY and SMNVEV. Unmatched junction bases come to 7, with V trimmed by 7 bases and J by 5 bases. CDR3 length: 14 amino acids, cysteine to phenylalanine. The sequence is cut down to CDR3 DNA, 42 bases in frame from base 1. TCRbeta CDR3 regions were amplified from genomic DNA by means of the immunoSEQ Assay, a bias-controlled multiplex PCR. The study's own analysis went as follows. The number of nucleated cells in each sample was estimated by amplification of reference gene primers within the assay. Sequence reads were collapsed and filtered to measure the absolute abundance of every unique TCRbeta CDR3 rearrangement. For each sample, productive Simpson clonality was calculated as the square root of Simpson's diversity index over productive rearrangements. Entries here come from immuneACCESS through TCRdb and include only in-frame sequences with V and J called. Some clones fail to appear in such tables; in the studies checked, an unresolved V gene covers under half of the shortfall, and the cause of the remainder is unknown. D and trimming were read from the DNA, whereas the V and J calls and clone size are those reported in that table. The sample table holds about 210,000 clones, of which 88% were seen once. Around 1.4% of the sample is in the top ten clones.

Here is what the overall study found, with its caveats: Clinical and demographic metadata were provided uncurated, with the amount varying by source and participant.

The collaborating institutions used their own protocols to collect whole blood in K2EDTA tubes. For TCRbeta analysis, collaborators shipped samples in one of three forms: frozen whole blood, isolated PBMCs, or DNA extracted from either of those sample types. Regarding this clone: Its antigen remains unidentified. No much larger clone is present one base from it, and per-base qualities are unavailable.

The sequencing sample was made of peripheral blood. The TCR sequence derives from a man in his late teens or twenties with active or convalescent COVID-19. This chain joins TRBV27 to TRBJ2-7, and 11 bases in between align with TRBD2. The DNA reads TGTGCCAGCACCCCCCAACTAGCGGGAGACGAGCAGTACTTC. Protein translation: CASTPQLAGDEQYF.